This T cell receptor beta chain emerged from a study of shared clonotypes between healthy human individuals. Original data processing: ImmunoSEQ yielded junction-only sequences lacking quality scores, so filtering differed. The method was immunoSEQ multiplex PCR; TCRdb's version includes in-frame clones alone and lacks a portion of them. Clone size and V and J calls were adopted from that table, with D and trimming inferred from the DNA. The table includes approximately 470,000 clones, around 73% detected once. About this clone itself: A far bigger clonotype differs at one base, so this is likely a read error.

CDR3 length: 14 residues. Trimming took off 3 bases at V and 7 bases at J, with 16 bases between the two ends. Germline-derived CDR1 and CDR2 are SGHDT and YYEEEE. The chain has TRBV5-6 and TRBJ1-2; D gene ambiguous. The sample comprised PBMCs. The TCR comes from a middle-aged woman in good health. Some clones in this sample may be carry-over from other donors' samples. The CDR3 coding sequence is TGTGCCAGCAGCTCGGGCCCGGGTTGGAGTGGCTACACCTTC. Translating it yields CASSSGPGWSGYTF.